This TCR beta chain was sequenced for a study of liver allograft versus peripheral blood T cells. In the study overall: Transplanted livers and recipients' peripheral blood had their T cell receptor repertoires compared.

CDR1 and CDR2 (germline): MNHNY, SVGAGI (reference sequence). V shed 7 bases and J shed 0 bases, with 13 bases lying between them. The CDR3 consists of 14 residues. Each CDR3 protein gets one entry after TCRdb re-called the reads with MiXCR. This repertoire shows approximately 3,000 distinct CDR3 sequences, roughly 15% found once; its top ten account for approximately 24%. This clonotype is labeled medium-sized. The antigen is unknown. Study-level findings and limits: A difference was reportedly observed between T cell receptor repertoires inside liver allografts and those in peripheral blood.

The clonotype comes from a human patient who had a liver transplant. Some T cells may originate from the graft donor. This chain uses TRBV6-6 with TRBJ2-7; a possible D gene is TRBD2 (5 bases). The CDR3 here is CASTLGGNSYEQYF. In nucleotides, the CDR3 is TGTGCCAGCACTCTAGGAGGCAACTCCTACGAGCAGTACTTC.